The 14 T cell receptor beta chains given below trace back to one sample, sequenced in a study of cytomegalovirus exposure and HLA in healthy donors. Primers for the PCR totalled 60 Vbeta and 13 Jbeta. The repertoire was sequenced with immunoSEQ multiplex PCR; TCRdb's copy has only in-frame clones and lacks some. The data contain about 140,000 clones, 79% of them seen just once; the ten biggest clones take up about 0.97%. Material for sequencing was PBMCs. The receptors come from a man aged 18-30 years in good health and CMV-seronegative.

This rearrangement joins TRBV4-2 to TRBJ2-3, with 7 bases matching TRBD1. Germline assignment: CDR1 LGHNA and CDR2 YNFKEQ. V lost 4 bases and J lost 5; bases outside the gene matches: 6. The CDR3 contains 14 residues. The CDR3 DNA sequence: TGTGCCAGCAGCCTCGACAGGGACCTAGATACGCAGTATTTT. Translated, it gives CASSLDRDLDTQYF.

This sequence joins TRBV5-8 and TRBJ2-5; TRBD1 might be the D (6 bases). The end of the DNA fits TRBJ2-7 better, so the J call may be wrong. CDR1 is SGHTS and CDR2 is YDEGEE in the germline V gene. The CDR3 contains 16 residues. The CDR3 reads CASSLETGTQIYEQYF. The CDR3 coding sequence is TGTGCCAGCAGCTTGGAGACGGGGACACAAATCTACGAGCAGTACTTC.

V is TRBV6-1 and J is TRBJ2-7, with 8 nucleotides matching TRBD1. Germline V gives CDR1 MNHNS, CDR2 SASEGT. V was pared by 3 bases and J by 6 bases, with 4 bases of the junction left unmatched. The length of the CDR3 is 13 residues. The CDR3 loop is CASSDRTGCEQYF. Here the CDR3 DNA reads TGTGCCAGCAGTGACCGGACAGGGTGCGAGCAGTACTTC.

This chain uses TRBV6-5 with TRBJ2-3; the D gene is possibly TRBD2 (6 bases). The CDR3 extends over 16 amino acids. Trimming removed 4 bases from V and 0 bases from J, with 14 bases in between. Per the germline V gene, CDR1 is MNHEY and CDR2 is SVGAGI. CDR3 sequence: CASSSGLATSTDTQYF. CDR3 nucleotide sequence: TGTGCCAGCAGTTCAGGTCTAGCGACTAGCACAGATACGCAGTATTTT.

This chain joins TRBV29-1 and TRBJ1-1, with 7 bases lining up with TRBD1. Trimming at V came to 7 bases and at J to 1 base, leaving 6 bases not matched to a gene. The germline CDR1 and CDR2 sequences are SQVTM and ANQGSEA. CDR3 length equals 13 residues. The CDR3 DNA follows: TGCAGCGCCAACAGGGGCGGGAACACTGAAGCTTTCTTT. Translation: CSANRGGNTEAFF.

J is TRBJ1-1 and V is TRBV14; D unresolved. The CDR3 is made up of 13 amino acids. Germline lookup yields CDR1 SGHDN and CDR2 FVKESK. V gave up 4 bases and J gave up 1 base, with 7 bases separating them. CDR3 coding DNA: TGTGCCAGCAGCCGTACAGCGAACACTGAAGCTTTCTTT. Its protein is CASSRTANTEAFF.

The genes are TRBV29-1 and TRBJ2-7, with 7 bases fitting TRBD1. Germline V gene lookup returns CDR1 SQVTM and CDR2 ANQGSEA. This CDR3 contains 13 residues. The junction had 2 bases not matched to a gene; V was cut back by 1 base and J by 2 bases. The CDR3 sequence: CSVEGGQTYEQYF. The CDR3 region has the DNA TGCAGCGTTGAAGGGGGACAGACCTACGAGCAGTACTTC.

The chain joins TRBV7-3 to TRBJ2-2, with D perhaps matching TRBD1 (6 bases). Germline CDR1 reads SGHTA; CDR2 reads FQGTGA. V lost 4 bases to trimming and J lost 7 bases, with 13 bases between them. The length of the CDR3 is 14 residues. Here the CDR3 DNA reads TGTGCCAGCAGCTCGACAGGCCTTAGCGGGGAGCTGTTTTTT. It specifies CASSSTGLSGELFF. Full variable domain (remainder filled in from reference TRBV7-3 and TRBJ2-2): GAGVSQTPSNKVTEKGKYVELRCDPISGHTALYWYRQSLGQGPEFLIYFQGTGAADDSGLPNDRFFAVRPEGSVSTLKIQRTERGDSAVYLCASSSTGLSGELFFGEGSRLTVL.

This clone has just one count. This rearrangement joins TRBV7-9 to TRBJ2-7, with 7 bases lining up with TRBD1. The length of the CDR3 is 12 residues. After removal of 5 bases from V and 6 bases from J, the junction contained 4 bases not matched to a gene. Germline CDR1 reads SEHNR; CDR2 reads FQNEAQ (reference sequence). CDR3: CASSPDRAEQYF. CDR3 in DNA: TGTGCCAGCAGCCCAGACAGGGCCGAGCAGTACTTC. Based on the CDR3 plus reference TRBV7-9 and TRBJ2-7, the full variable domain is DTGVSQNPRHKITKRGQNVTFRCDPISEHNRLYWYRQTLGQGPEFLTYFQNEAQLEKSRLLSDRFSAERPKGSFSTLEIQRTEQGDSAMYLCASSPDRAEQYFGPGTRLTVT.

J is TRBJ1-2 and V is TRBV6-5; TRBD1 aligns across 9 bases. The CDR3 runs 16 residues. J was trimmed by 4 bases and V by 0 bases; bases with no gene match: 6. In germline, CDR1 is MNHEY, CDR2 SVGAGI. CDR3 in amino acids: CASSYSTGGQGYGYTF. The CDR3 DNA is TGTGCCAGCAGTTACTCAACAGGGGGCCAGGGCTATGGCTACACCTTC.

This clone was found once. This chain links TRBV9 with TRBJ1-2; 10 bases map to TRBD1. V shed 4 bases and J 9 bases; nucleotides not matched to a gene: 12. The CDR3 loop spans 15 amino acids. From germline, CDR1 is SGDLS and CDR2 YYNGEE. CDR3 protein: CASSSPTGGSSSYTF. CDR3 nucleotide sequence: TGTGCCAGCAGCTCCCCGACAGGGGGCTCCTCTAGCTACACCTTC.

The CDR3 spells CASSHYRGGGRNEQYF. The CDR3 nucleotides are TGTGCCAGCAGCCATTACCGAGGGGGCGGCAGAAACGAGCAGTACTTC. The chain couples TRBV13 to TRBJ2-7, with 7 bases matching TRBD1. This CDR3 is 16 amino acids long. The germline V gene encodes CDR1 PRHDT and CDR2 FYEKMQ (reference sequence). V shed 5 bases, J shed 5 bases, and the junction held 15 bases outside the gene matches.

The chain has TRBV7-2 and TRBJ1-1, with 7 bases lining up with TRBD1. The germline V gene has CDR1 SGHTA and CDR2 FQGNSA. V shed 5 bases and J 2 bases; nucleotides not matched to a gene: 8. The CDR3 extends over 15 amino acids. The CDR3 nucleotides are TGTGCCAGCAGCCAGCGGACAGGATTAAACACTGAAGCTTTCTTT. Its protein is CASSQRTGLNTEAFF.

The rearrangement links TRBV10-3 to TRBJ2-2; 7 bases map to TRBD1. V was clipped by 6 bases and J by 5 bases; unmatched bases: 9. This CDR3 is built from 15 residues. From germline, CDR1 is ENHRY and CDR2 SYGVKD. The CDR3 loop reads CAISLGQWRTGELFF. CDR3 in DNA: TGTGCCATCAGCTTGGGACAGTGGAGAACCGGGGAGCTGTTTTTT.